This TCR beta chain was retrieved from a study of T cell clonotyping in hematopoietic cell transplantation. Notes on the study in general: After transplant, recipient diversity fell while pathologically expanded clonotypes grew through day 180. Graft donor and pretransplant recipient Inverse Simpson Index values predicted broader posttransplant TCR diversity. Without cell sorting, CD4 versus CD8 contributions remain unresolved. Few recipient clonotypes overlapped donors; over 95% were de novo at given depth.

TCRdb keeps only in-frame clones here, not all; method: immunoSEQ multiplex PCR. The sample yields approximately 30,000 clones, approximately 94% seen once. Germline V gene sequence: CDR1 MGHDK, CDR2 SYGVNS. The CDR3 is 15 residues long. V dropped 2 bases and J dropped 2; count of bases not matched to a gene: 3. About this clone itself: Its antigen is undetermined.

The V gene is TRBV25-1, the J gene TRBJ1-2; 9 bases agree with TRBD1. Sequenced material: peripheral blood mononuclear cells. This clonotype was obtained from a man between 50 and 59 years old in good health. Some clones in this sample may be carry-over from other donors' samples. CDR3 in amino acids: CASSEPGQGNYGYTF. CDR3 sequence (DNA): TGTGCCAGCAGTGAACCGGGACAGGGAAACTATGGCTACACCTTC.